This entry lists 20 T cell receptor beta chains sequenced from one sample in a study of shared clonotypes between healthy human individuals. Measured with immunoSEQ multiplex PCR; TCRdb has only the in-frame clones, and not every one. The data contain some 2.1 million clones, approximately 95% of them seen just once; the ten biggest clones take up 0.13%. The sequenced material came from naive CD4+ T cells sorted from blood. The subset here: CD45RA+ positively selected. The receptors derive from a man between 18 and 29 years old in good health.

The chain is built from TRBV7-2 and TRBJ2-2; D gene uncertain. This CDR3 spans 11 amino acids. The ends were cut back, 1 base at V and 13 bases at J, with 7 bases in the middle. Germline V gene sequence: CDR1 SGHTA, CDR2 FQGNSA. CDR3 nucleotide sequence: TGTGCCAGCAGCTTAGTGGGTCGGCTGTTTTTT. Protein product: CASSLVGRLFF. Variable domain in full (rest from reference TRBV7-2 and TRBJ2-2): GAGVSQSPSNKVTEKGKDVELRCDPISGHTALYWYRQSLGQGLEFLIYFQGNSAPDKSGLPSDRFSAERTGGSVSTLTIQRTQQEDSAVYLCASSLVGRLFFGEGSRLTVL.

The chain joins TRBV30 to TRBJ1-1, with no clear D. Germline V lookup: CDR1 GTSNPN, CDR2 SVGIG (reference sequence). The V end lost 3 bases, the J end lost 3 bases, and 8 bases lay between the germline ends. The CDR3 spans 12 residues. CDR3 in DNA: TGTGCCTGGAGCGCACTTTACACTGAAGCTTTCTTT. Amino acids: CAWSALYTEAFF.

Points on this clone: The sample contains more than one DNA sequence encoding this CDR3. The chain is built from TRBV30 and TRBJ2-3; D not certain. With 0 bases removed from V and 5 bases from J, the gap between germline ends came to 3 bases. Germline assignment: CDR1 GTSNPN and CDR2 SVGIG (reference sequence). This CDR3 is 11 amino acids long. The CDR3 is CAWSVGDTQYF. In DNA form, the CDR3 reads TGTGCCTGGAGTGTAGGAGATACGCAGTATTTT.

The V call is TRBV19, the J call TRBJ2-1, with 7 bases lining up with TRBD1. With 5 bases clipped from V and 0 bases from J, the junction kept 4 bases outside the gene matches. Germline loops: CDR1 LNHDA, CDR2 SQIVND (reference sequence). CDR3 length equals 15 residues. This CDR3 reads CASSLTGNSYNEQFF. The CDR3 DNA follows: TGTGCCAGTAGTTTGACAGGGAACTCCTACAATGAGCAGTTCTTC. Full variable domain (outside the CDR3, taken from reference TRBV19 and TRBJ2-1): DGGITQSPKYLFRKEGQNVTLSCEQNLNHDAMYWYRQDPGQGLRLIYYSQIVNDFQKGDIAEGYSVSREKKESFPLTVTSAQKNPTAFYLCASSLTGNSYNEQFFGPGTRLTVL.

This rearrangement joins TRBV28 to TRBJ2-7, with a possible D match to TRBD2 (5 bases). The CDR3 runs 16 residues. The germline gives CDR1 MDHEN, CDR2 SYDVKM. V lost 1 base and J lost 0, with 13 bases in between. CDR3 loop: CASSLFERKSSYEQYF. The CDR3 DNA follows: TGTGCCAGCAGTTTATTCGAGCGGAAGAGCTCCTACGAGCAGTACTTC.

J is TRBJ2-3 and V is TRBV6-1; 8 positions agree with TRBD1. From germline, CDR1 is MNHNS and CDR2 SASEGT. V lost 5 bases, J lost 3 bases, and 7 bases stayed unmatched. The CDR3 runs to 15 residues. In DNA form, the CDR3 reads TGTGCCAGCAGTCTCCGGACAGGGTTAACAGATACGCAGTATTTT. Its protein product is CASSLRTGLTDTQYF.

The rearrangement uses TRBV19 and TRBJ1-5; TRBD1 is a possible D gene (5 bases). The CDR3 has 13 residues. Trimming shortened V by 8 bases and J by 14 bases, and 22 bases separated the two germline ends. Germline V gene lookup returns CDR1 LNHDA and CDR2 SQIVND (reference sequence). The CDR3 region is CASDRGGLEPEHF. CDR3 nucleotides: TGTGCCAGTGATCGGGGGGGTCTGGAACCTGAGCATTTT.

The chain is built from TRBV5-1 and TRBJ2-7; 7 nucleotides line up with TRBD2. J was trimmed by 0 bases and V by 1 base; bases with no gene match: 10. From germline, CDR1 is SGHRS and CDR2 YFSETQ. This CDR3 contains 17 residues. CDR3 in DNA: TGCGCCAGCAGCTTGCCACTTTTGGGCGGGAGCTCCTACGAGCAGTACTTC. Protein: CASSLPLLGGSSYEQYF.

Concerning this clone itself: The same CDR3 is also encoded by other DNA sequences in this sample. The CDR3 bases are TGCAGTGCTCGACTAGGCAATGAGCAGTTCTTC. This codes for CSARLGNEQFF. The genes are TRBV20-1 and TRBJ2-1; D might be TRBD2 (6 bases). V was shortened by 5 bases and J by 6 bases, with 8 bases between the two germline ends. In germline, CDR1 is DFQATT, CDR2 SNEGSKA (reference sequence). The CDR3 runs 11 residues.

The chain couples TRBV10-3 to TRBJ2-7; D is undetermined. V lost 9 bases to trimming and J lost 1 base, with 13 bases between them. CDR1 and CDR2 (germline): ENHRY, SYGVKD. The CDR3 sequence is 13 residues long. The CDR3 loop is CAICKSLSYEQYF. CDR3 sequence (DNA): TGTGCCATATGCAAAAGCCTATCCTACGAGCAGTACTTC.

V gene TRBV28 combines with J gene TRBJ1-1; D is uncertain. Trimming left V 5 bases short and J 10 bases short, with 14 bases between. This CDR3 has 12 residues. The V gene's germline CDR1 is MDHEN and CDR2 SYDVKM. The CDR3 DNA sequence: TGTGCCAGCAGTGCCCCACAGCCTAGAGCTTTCTTT. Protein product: CASSAPQPRAFF.

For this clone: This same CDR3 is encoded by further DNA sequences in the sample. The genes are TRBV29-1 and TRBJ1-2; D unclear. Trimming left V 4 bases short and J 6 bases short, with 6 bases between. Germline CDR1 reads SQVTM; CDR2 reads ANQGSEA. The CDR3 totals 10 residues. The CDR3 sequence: CSVGPDGYTF. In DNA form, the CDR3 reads TGCAGCGTTGGACCCGATGGCTACACCTTC.

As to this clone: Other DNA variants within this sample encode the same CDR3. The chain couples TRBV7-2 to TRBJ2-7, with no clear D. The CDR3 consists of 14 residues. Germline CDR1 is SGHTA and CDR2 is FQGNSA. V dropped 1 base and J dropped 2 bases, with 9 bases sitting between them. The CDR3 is CASSLGPSPYEQYF. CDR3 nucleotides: TGTGCCAGCAGCTTAGGGCCGTCCCCCTACGAGCAGTACTTC.

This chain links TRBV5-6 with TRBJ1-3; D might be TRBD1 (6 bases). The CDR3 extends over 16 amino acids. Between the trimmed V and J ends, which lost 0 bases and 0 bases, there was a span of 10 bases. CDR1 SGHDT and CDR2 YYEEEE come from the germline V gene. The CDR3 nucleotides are TGTGCCAGCAGCTTGGTGGGGGCAGTCTCTGGAAACACCATATATTTT. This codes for CASSLVGAVSGNTIYF.

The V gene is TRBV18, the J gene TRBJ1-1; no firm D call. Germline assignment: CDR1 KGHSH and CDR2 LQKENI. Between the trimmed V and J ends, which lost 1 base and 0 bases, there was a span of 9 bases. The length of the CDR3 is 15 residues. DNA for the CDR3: TGTGCCAGCTCACCACAGAAGGAAATGAACACTGAAGCTTTCTTT. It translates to CASSPQKEMNTEAFF.

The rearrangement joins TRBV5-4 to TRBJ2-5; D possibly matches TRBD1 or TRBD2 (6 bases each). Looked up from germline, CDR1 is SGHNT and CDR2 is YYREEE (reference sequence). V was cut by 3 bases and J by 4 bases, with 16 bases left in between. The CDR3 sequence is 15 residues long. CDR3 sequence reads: CASSSLGGPGETQYF. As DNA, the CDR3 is TGTGCCAGCAGCTCGCTCGGGGGCCCAGGAGAGACCCAGTACTTC.

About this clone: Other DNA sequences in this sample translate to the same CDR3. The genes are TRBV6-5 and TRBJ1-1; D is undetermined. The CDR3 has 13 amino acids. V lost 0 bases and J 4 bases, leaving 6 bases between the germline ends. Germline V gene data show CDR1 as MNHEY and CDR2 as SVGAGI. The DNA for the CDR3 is TGTGCCAGCAGTTACTCCCTGGGCACTGAAGCTTTCTTT. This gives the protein CASSYSLGTEAFF.

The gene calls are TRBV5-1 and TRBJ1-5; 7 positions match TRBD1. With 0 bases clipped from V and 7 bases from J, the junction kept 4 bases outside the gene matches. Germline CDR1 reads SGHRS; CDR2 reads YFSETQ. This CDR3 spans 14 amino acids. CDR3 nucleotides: TGCGCCAGCAGCTTGGAGGGACAGCTACAGCCCCAGCATTTT. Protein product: CASSLEGQLQPQHF.

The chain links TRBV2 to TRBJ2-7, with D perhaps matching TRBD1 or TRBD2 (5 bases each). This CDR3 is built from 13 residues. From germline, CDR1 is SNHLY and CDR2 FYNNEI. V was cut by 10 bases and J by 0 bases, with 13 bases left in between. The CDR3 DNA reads TGTGCCACCAGAGGGGCGGGCTCCTACGAGCAGTACTTC. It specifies CATRGAGSYEQYF.

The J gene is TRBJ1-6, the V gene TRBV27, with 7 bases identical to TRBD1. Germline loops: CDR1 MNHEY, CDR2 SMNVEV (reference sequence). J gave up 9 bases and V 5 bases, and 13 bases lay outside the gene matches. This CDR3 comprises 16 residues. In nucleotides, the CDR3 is TGTGCCAGCAGTAAAACCGCCGCGGGACAGATTTCACCCCTCCACTTT. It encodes CASSKTAAGQISPLHF.